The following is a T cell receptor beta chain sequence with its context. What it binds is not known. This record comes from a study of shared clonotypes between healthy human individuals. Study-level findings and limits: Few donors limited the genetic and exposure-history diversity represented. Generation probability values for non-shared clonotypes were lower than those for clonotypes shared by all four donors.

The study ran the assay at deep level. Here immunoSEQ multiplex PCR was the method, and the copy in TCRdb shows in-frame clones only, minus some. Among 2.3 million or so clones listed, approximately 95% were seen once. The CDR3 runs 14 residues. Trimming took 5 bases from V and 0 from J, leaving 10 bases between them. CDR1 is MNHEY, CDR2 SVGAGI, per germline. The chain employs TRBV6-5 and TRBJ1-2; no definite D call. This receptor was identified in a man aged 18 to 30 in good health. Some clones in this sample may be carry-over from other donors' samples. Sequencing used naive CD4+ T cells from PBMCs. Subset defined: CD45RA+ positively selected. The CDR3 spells CASSAREANYGYTF. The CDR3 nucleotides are TGTGCCAGCAGTGCTAGGGAAGCTAACTATGGCTACACCTTC.